This TCR beta chain was identified during a study of vaccination effects on CD4 cells after COVID-19. The wider study: Of the BNT162b2 and mRNA-1273 vaccines, participants received two doses of one or the other. Study results and caveats: Clones arising from infection and from vaccination showed marked clonal contraction late after vaccination.

Antigen-specific CD4+ T cells were first expanded with viral peptide pools by the ViraFEST assay and only then sequenced. With more than 9 days of culture completed, CD4+ T cells were isolated. Neither prior SARS-CoV-2 infection nor positive nucleocapsid antibodies were present in the vaccine recipients. Days 3 and 7 saw half the medium replaced with IL-2 medium. The table lists this clone with a count of one. Its antigen is undetermined. Germline CDR1 SGHRS, CDR2 YFSETQ. The CDR3 loop spans 14 amino acids. With 2 bases removed from V and 1 base from J, the gap between germline ends came to 10 bases. Profiling relied on immunoSEQ multiplex PCR, and the TCRdb table lists in-frame clones only, not all of them. This sample yields around 55,000 clones, of which under 75% are seen a single time; 15% to 20% belongs to the top ten.

The chain couples TRBV5-1 to TRBJ2-7, with unresolved D. This TCR was sampled from a human donor who received a COVID-19 vaccine. Material: CD4+ T cells from PBMCs cultured with SARS-CoV-2 spike peptides, obtained before COVID-19 vaccination. The CDR3 sequence: CASSFNKKSYEQYF. The CDR3 coding sequence is TGCGCCAGCAGCTTCAACAAGAAATCCTACGAGCAGTACTTC.